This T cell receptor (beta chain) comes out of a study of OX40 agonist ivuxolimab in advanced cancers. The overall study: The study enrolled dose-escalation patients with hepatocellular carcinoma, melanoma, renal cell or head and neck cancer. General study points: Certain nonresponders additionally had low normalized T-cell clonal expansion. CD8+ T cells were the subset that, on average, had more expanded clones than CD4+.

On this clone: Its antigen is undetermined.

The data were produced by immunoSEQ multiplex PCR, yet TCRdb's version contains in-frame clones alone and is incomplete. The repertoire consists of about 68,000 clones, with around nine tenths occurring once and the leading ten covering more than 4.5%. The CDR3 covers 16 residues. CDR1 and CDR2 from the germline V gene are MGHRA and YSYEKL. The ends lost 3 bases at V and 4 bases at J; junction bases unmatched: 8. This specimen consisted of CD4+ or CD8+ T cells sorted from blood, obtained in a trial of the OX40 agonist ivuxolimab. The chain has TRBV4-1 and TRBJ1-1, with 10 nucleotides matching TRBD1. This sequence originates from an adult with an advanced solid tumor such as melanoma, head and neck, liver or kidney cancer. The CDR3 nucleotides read TGCGCCAGCAGCCACCCGGGACAGGGGTTATTCACTGAAGCTTTCTTT. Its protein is CASSHPGQGLFTEAFF.